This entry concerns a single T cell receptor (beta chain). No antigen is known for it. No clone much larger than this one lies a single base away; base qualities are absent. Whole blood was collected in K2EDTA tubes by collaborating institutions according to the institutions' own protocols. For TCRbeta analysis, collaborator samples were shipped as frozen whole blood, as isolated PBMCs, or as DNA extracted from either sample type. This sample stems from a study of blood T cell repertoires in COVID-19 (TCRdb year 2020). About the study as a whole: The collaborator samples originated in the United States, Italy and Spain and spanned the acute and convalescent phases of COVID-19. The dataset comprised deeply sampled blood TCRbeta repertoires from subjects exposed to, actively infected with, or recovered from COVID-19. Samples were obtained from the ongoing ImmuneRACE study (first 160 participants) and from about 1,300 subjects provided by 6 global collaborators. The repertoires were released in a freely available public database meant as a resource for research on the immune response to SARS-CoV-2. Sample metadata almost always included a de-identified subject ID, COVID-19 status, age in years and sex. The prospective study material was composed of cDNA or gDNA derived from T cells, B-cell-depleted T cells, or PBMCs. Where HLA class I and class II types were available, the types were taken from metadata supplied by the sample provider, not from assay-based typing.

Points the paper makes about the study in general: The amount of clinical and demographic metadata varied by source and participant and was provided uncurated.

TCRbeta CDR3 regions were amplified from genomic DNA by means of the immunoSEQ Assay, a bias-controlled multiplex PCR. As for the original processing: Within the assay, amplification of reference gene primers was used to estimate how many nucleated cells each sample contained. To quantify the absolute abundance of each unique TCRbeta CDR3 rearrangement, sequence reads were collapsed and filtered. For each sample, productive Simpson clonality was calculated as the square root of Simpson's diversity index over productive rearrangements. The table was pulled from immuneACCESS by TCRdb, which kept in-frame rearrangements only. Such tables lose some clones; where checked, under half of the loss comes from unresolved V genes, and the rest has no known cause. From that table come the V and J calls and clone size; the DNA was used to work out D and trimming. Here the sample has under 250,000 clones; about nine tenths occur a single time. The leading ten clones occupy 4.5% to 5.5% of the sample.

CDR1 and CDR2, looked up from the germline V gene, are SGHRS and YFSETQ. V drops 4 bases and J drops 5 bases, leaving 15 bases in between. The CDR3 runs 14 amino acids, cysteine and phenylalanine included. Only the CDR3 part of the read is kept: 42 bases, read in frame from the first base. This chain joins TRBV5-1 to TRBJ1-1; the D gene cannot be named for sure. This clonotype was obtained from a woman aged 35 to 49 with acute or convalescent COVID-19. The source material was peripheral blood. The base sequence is TGCGCCAGCAGCGTGGGAATGACCGGGACTGAAGCTTTCTTT. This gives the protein CASSVGMTGTEAFF.